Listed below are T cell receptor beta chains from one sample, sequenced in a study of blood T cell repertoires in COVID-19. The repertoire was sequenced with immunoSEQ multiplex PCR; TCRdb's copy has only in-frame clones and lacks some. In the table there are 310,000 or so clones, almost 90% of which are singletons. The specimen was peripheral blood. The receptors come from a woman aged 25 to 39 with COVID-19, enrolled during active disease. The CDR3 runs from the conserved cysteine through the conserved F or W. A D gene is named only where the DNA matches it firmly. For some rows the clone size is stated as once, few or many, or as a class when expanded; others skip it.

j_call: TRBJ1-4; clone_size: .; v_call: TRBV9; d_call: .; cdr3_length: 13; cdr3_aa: CASSVALNEKLFF; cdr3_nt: TGTGCCAGCAGCGTAGCCCTGAATGAAAAACTGTTTTTT
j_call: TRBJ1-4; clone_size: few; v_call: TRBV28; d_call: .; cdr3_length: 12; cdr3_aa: CASSRRTEKLFF; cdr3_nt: TGTGCCAGCAGCCGGAGGACGGAAAAACTGTTTTTT
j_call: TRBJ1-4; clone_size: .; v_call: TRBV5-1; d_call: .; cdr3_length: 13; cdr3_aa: CASSRQTNEKLFF; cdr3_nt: TGCGCCAGCAGCCGTCAGACTAATGAAAAACTGTTTTTT
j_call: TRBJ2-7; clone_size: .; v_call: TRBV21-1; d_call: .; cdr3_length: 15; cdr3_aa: CASSNRTSGSYEQYF; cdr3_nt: TGTGCCAGCAGCAACAGGACTAGCGGGAGTTACGAGCAGTACTTC
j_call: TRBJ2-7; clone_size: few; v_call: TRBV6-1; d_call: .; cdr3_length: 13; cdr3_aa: CASSDGHPYEQYF; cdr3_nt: TGTGCCAGCAGTGATGGACACCCCTACGAGCAGTACTTC
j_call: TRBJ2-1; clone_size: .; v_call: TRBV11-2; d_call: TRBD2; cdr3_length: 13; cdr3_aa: CASSRGLVNEQFF; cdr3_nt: TGTGCCAGCAGCCGTGGACTAGTGAATGAGCAGTTCTTC
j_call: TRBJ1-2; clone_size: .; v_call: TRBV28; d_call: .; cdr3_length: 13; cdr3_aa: CASSLATGYGYTF; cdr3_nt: TGTGCCAGCAGTCTTGCGACGGGATATGGCTACACCTTC
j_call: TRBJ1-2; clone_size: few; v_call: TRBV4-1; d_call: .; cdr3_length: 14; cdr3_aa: CASSPRESNYGYTF; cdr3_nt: TGCGCCAGCAGCCCCAGGGAAAGCAACTATGGCTACACCTTC
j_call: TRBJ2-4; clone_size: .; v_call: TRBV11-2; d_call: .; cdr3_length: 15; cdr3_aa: CASSLVGTGQNIQYF; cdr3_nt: TGTGCCAGCAGCTTAGTCGGTACAGGACAAAACATTCAGTACTTC
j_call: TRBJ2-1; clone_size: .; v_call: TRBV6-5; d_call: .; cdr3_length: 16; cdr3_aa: CASSYSPDRTYNEQFF; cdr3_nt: TGTGCCAGCAGTTACTCTCCGGACAGAACATACAATGAGCAGTTCTTC
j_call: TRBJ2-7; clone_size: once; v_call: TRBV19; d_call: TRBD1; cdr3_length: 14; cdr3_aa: CASKGTGGDYEQYF; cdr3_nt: TGTGCCAGCAAAGGGACAGGGGGTGACTACGAGCAGTACTTC
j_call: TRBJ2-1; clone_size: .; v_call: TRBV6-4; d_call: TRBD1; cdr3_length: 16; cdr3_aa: CASSDGQDRSYNEQFF; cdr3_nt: TGTGCCAGCAGTGACGGTCAGGACAGGTCCTACAATGAGCAGTTCTTC
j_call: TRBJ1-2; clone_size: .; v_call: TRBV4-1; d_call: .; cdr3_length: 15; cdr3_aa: CASSQLLTGLGGYTF; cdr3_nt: TGCGCCAGCAGCCAACTACTCACAGGGTTGGGTGGCTACACCTTC
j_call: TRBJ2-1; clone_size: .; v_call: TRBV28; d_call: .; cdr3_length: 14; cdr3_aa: CASSLLESYNEQFF; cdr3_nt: TGTGCCAGCAGTTTACTAGAGAGCTACAATGAGCAGTTCTTC
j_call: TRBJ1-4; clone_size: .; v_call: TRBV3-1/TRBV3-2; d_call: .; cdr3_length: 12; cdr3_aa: CASSQDSGKLFF; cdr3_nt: TGTGCCAGCAGCCAAGATTCCGGAAAACTGTTTTTT
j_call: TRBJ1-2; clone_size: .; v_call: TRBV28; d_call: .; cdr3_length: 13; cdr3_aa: CASSPGALYGYTF; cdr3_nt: TGTGCCAGCAGCCCAGGGGCCCTCTATGGCTACACCTTC